One sample yielded the 29 T cell receptor beta chains listed below, sequenced in a study of graft-versus-host responses after intestinal transplantation. Measured with immunoSEQ multiplex PCR; TCRdb has only the in-frame clones, and not every one. Of roughly 120,000 clones in the sample, 85% to 95% were seen once. No antigen is known for these receptors. This specimen consisted of unstimulated CD8+ T cells sorted from spleen or lymph node cells, obtained before transplant. Receptor source: a human donor who was the organ donor for an intestinal transplant.

On this clone: A junction end diverges from the germline sequence, so it may reflect a read error. The J gene is TRBJ2-1, the V gene TRBV4-1; no firm D call. The V gene's germline CDR1 is MGHRA and CDR2 YSYEKL. This CDR3 has 14 residues. The CDR3 DNA is TGTGCCAGCAGCCAAGAATTTCCCGCTAACCCAGGGTTCTTC. As protein: CASSQEFPANPGFF.

This clone was observed once. The chain recombines TRBV10-3 with TRBJ1-2; tentative D call: TRBD1 (5 bases). The germline CDR1 and CDR2 sequences are ENHRY and SYGVKD. CDR3 length: 11 amino acids. Trimming cost V 10 bases and J 5 bases, with 11 bases left between them. CDR3 bases: TGTGCCACCTCAGGGACTTATGGCTACACCTTC. It yields the protein CATSGTYGYTF.

This clone has only a few counts. The chain is built from TRBV4-1 and TRBJ2-7; tentative D call: TRBD2 (5 bases). Between the trimmed V and J ends, which lost 0 bases and 9 bases, there was a span of 15 bases. CDR3 length equals 14 residues. CDR1 is MGHRA, CDR2 YSYEKL, per germline. In nucleotides, the CDR3 is TGCGCCAGCAGCCAAGATTCGACTACCCCTGGGCAGTACTTC. Protein sequence: CASSQDSTTPGQYF.

The rearrangement uses TRBV5-5 and TRBJ2-1; tentatively, D is TRBD1 (5 bases). Germline V CDR1 and CDR2: SGHKS, YYEKEE (reference sequence). This CDR3 has 14 residues. V was clipped by 3 bases and J by 3 bases, with 10 bases between them. The CDR3 spells CASSSWGGYNEQFF. The CDR3 coding sequence is TGTGCCAGCAGCTCCTGGGGCGGCTACAATGAGCAGTTCTTC. The full variable domain, in which reference TRBV5-5 and TRBJ2-1 provide the parts outside the CDR3, is DAGVTQSPTHLIKTRGQQVTLRCSPISGHKSVSWYQQVLGQGPQFIFQYYEKEERGRGNFPDRFSARQFPNYSSELNVNALLLGDSALYLCASSSWGGYNEQFFGPGTRLTVL.

The V call is TRBV27, the J call TRBJ2-7; tentatively, D is TRBD1 (6 bases). The V end was cut by 0 bases, the J end by 7 bases, with 13 bases between. From germline, CDR1 is MNHEY and CDR2 SMNVEV (reference sequence). This CDR3 contains 14 residues. For the CDR3, the DNA is TGTGCCAGCAGTTTATCCCGGGATACAGGGGAGCAGTACTTC. Its translation: CASSLSRDTGEQYF.

The V call is TRBV11-2, the J call TRBJ2-2; TRBD2 aligns across 11 bases. With 2 bases clipped from V and 3 bases from J, the junction kept 2 bases outside the gene matches. Per germline, CDR1 SGHAT and CDR2 FQNNGV. CDR3 size: 16 residues. CDR3 loop: CASSLMGLADTGELFF. The CDR3 bases are TGTGCCAGCAGCTTAATGGGACTAGCGGACACCGGGGAGCTGTTTTTT.

The chain uses TRBV21-1 and TRBJ1-5; whether TRBD1, the table's D call, matches the DNA was not checked. TRBV21-1 is listed as a pseudogene. The CDR3 sequence is 16 residues long. The CDR3 loop is CASSARDRGPKQPQHF. CDR3 sequence (DNA): TGTGCCAGCAGCGCCCGGGACAGGGGGCCCAAGCAGCCCCAGCATTTT.

This chain connects TRBV11-2 to TRBJ2-5; perhaps TRBD2 as D (6 bases). V was trimmed by 6 bases and J by 3 bases, leaving 14 bases between them. The CDR3 runs 14 residues. Germline V CDR1 and CDR2: SGHAT, FQNNGV. As DNA, the CDR3 is TGTGCCAGCAGTAGAGGGACGGGAGAAGAGACCCAGTACTTC. It codes for CASSRGTGEETQYF.

The V and J genes are TRBV4-1 and TRBJ2-1; 7 nucleotides line up with TRBD2. CDR1 MGHRA and CDR2 YSYEKL come from the germline V gene. The CDR3 has 17 amino acids. Trimming at V came to 0 bases and at J to 3 bases, leaving 8 bases not matched to a gene. The CDR3 DNA reads TGCGCCAGCAGCCAAGAGGTCACGGGAGGTCTCTACAATGAGCAGTTCTTC. This codes for CASSQEVTGGLYNEQFF.

This clone has just one count. V is TRBV6-1 and J is TRBJ2-2; D ambiguous. CDR1 is MNHNS and CDR2 is SASEGT in the germline V gene. Trimming stripped 3 bases from V and 4 bases from J, with 15 bases between. The CDR3 has 16 residues. The CDR3: CASSDGRYFGTGELFF. The CDR3 DNA reads TGTGCCAGCAGTGATGGGCGATATTTTGGCACCGGGGAGCTGTTTTTT.

The chain has TRBV13 and TRBJ2-2; TRBD1 is a possible D gene (6 bases). CDR1 and CDR2 from the germline V gene are PRHDT and FYEKMQ (reference sequence). The CDR3 is 15 residues long. V was trimmed by 5 bases and J by 4 bases, leaving 14 bases between them. The CDR3 bases are TGTGCCAGCAGCCCACAGGGAAGCGTCACCGGGGAGCTGTTTTTT. It encodes CASSPQGSVTGELFF.

This clone is a singleton in its sample. J is TRBJ1-3 and V is TRBV10-3; D ambiguous. The V gene lost 7 bases and the J gene lost 4 bases, with 8 bases spanning the gap. The germline CDR1 and CDR2 sequences are ENHRY and SYGVKD. The CDR3 length is 12 residues. CDR3 sequence reads: CAITGSGNTIYF. CDR3 DNA sequence: TGTGCCATCACGGGAAGCGGAAACACCATATATTTT.

The CDR3 spells CASSGLLKSSYEQYF. The DNA of the CDR3 is TGTGCCAGCAGTGGTCTACTAAAAAGCTCCTACGAGCAGTACTTC. J is TRBJ2-7 and V is TRBV2; no definite D call. The CDR3 has 15 residues. Germline V lookup: CDR1 SNHLY, CDR2 FYNNEI. Trimming stripped 4 bases from V and 0 bases from J, with 13 bases between. The full variable domain, in which reference TRBV2 and TRBJ2-7 provide the parts outside the CDR3, is EPEVTQTPSHQVTQMGQEVILRCVPISNHLYFYWYRQILGQKVEFLVSFYNNEISEKSEIFDDQFSVERPDGSNFTLKIRSTKLEDSAMYFCASSGLLKSSYEQYFGPGTRLTVT.

This clone appeared a single time. This sequence joins TRBV19 and TRBJ1-2; 9 bases are a match to TRBD1. With V trimmed by 5 bases and J by 8 bases, 9 bases remained unmatched. The CDR3 has 14 amino acids. Germline loops: CDR1 LNHDA, CDR2 SQIVND (reference sequence). The CDR3 nucleotides are TGTGCCAGTAGTCCACAGGGGGCTGCGTACGGCTACACCTTC. The encoded protein is CASSPQGAAYGYTF.

The V call is TRBV10-2, the J call TRBJ2-7; TRBD2 aligns across 7 bases. J gave up 0 bases and V 4 bases, and 15 bases lay outside the gene matches. Germline V gene sequence: CDR1 WSHSY, CDR2 SAAADI. The CDR3 is 18 amino acids. This chain's CDR3 is CASSAAVGEGYSSYEQYF. CDR3 sequence (DNA): TGCGCCAGCAGTGCCGCTGTTGGGGAGGGATACAGCTCCTACGAGCAGTACTTC.

The chain couples TRBV7-9 to TRBJ1-1; possible D gene TRBD1, 5 bases. Trimming took 1 base from V and 0 from J, leaving 18 bases between them. The CDR3 is 18 amino acids. Germline V gene data show CDR1 as SEHNR and CDR2 as FQNEAQ (reference sequence). Here the CDR3 reads CASSLEAGRRYMNTEAFF. DNA of the CDR3: TGTGCCAGCAGCTTAGAGGCGGGACGGAGATATATGAACACTGAAGCTTTCTTT. Complete variable domain (other parts from reference TRBV7-9 and TRBJ1-1): DTGVSQNPRHKITKRGQNVTFRCDPISEHNRLYWYRQTLGQGPEFLTYFQNEAQLEKSRLLSDRFSAERPKGSFSTLEIQRTEQGDSAMYLCASSLEAGRRYMNTEAFFGQGTRLTVV.

V usage is TRBV27 and J usage is TRBJ2-1, with D possibly being TRBD2 (6 bases). CDR3 length equals 19 residues. The V and J ends lost 5 bases and 0 bases respectively, with 23 bases between them. Germline loops: CDR1 MNHEY, CDR2 SMNVEV (reference sequence). CDR3 in amino acids: CASSLPSGIPRGSYNEQFF. CDR3 DNA sequence: TGTGCCAGCAGTCTCCCCTCCGGAATCCCGCGGGGCTCCTACAATGAGCAGTTCTTC.

The V call is TRBV19, the J call TRBJ2-4; D might be TRBD2 (7 bases). V lost 6 bases and J lost 3, with 18 bases in between. Germline CDR1 reads LNHDA; CDR2 reads SQIVND (reference sequence). This CDR3 is 16 amino acids long. This CDR3 reads CASSPASGGSKNIQYF. The DNA for the CDR3 is TGTGCCAGTAGCCCCGCCTCGGGGGGCAGCAAAAACATTCAGTACTTC.

The chain has TRBV28 and TRBJ1-5, with 8 nucleotides matching TRBD1. The V gene's germline CDR1 is MDHEN and CDR2 SYDVKM. The ends lost 8 bases at V and 4 bases at J; junction bases unmatched: 13. There are 16 residues in the CDR3. The CDR3 region is CASLKTGDLLNQPQHF. DNA of the CDR3: TGTGCCAGCCTTAAGACAGGGGACCTCCTTAATCAGCCCCAGCATTTT.

The gene calls are TRBV19 and TRBJ1-5; TRBD1 aligns across 11 bases. The CDR3 is made up of 17 amino acids. Unmatched junction bases numbered 8, after V lost 5 bases and J lost 2 bases. CDR1 and CDR2 (germline): LNHDA, SQIVND (reference sequence). The CDR3 bases are TGTGCCAGTAGTTTACCGGGACAGGGGGTACGCAATCAGCCCCAGCATTTT. It is translated as CASSLPGQGVRNQPQHF.

The V call is TRBV27, the J call TRBJ2-1; 8 nucleotides match TRBD1. CDR3 length equals 15 residues. Germline loops: CDR1 MNHEY, CDR2 SMNVEV (reference sequence). V shed 6 bases, J shed 5 bases, and the junction held 9 bases outside the gene matches. The CDR3 sequence: CASRNRGMGDNEQFF. In DNA form, the CDR3 reads TGTGCCAGCAGAAACAGGGGGATGGGAGACAATGAGCAGTTCTTC.

The CDR3 region has the DNA TGTGCCAGCAGCTTAAGGGGGACCCTCTACGAGCAGTACTTC. Protein product: CASSLRGTLYEQYF. This chain connects TRBV7-2 to TRBJ2-7; D might be TRBD1 (6 bases). CDR3 length: 14 amino acids. Germline assignment: CDR1 SGHTA and CDR2 FQGNSA. V was pared by 2 bases and J by 3 bases, with 11 bases between.

CDR3 protein: CASSVSSGSGETQYF. DNA of the CDR3: TGTGCCAGCAGCGTGTCTAGCGGGAGTGGGGAGACCCAGTACTTC. The rearrangement joins TRBV9 to TRBJ2-5, with TRBD2 matching 10 bases. This CDR3 is built from 15 residues. Germline loops: CDR1 SGDLS, CDR2 YYNGEE. Germline trimming cut 2 bases from V and 5 bases from J; bases unmatched to any gene: 6.

V and J are TRBV27 and TRBJ1-2, with D perhaps matching TRBD1 (5 bases). Deletions cut 0 bases from V and 4 bases from J, with 12 bases between. Germline assignment: CDR1 MNHEY and CDR2 SMNVEV (reference sequence). The CDR3 has 15 residues. The CDR3 nucleotides are TGTGCCAGCAGTTTATCCCCGGGCAGGGCCTATGGCTACACCTTC. The encoded protein is CASSLSPGRAYGYTF.

V usage is TRBV5-1 and J usage is TRBJ2-1, with 7 bases lining up with TRBD1. Germline CDR1 is SGHRS and CDR2 is YFSETQ. The J segment lost 7 bases and the V segment lost 2 bases, leaving 12 bases of the junction unmatched. The CDR3 runs to 16 residues. The CDR3, as DNA: TGCGCCAGCAGCTTTCCTCAGGGGGTTAGGAAAAATGAGCAGTTCTTC. Translating it yields CASSFPQGVRKNEQFF.

The V call is TRBV7-2, the J call TRBJ2-1, with TRBD2 identical over 12 bases. J lost 4 bases, V lost 2 bases, and 3 bases had no gene match. This CDR3 spans 16 amino acids. Germline V gene data show CDR1 as SGHTA and CDR2 as FQGNSA. This CDR3 reads CASSLRLAGGYNEQFF. The CDR3 coding sequence is TGTGCCAGCAGCTTACGTCTAGCGGGGGGGTACAATGAGCAGTTCTTC.

This sequence joins TRBV28 and TRBJ2-7, with unresolved D. The CDR3 extends over 12 amino acids. Germline CDR1 MDHEN, CDR2 SYDVKM. Trimming took 6 bases from V and 7 from J, leaving 13 bases between them. DNA of the CDR3: TGTGCCAGCAGCCGCCTGGGCGAGGAGCAGTACTTC. Translating it yields CASSRLGEEQYF.

The rearrangement links TRBV4-2 to TRBJ2-5, with D possibly called TRBD1 or TRBD2 (6 bases each). Germline lookup yields CDR1 LGHNA and CDR2 YNFKEQ. The CDR3 loop spans 17 amino acids. V shed 3 bases and J shed 5 bases, with 22 bases lying between them. The CDR3 region has the DNA TGTGCCAGCAGCCAGAATGAGGGGGGACCAAGGTCGGAGACCCAGTACTTC. Amino acid sequence: CASSQNEGGPRSETQYF.

The rearrangement uses TRBV5-1 and TRBJ1-2; D gene ambiguous. The CDR3 consists of 13 residues. In germline, CDR1 is SGHRS, CDR2 YFSETQ. V lost 0 bases and J lost 0, with 3 bases in between. The CDR3 DNA reads as TGCGCCAGCAGCTTGGGGTCTAACTATGGCTACACCTTC. Translating gives CASSLGSNYGYTF.